This T cell receptor (beta chain) was identified in a study of vaccination effects on CD4 cells after COVID-19. Study results and limitations: At late timepoints after vaccination, vaccine- and infection-induced clones shrank markedly.

Concerning this clone itself: What it binds is not known.

Repertoires were generated with immunoSEQ multiplex PCR, while TCRdb's copy carries only in-frame clones and drops some. Of 45,000 to 60,000 clones detected, about 78% appear once; the ten largest clones hold 10% to 15%. Deletions cut 1 base from V and 4 bases from J, with 21 bases between. Looked up from germline, CDR1 is LGHNA and CDR2 is YNFKEQ. The CDR3 extends over 18 amino acids. The culture ran for less than 12 days, and then CD4+ T cells were isolated. Half the medium was replaced with IL-2 medium on days 3 and 7. This sequence joins TRBV4-2 and TRBJ2-3, with D tentatively TRBD1 (6 bases). This TCR derives from a human donor who had a prior SARS-CoV-2 infection. Material: CD4+ T cells from PBMCs cultured without peptide, obtained before COVID-19 vaccination. CDR3 nucleotide sequence: TGTGCCAGCAGCCAAGTGGGGTTGGGGGCACCGACCCCAGATACGCAGTATTTT. It specifies CASSQVGLGAPTPDTQYF.